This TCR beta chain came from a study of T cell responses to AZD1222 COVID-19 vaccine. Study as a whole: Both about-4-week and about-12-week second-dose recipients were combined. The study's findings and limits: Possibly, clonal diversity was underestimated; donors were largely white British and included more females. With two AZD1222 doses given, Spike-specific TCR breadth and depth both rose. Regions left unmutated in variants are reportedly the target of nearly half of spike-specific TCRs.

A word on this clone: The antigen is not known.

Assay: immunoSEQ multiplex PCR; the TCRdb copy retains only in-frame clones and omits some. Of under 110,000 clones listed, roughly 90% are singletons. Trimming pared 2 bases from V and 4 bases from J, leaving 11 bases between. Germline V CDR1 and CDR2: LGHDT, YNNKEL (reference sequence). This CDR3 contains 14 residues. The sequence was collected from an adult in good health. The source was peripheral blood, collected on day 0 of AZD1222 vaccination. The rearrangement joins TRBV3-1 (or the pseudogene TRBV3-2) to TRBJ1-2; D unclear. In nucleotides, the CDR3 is TGTGCCAGCAGCCAACACGGGGAGGGCTATGGCTACACCTTC. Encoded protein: CASSQHGEGYGYTF.